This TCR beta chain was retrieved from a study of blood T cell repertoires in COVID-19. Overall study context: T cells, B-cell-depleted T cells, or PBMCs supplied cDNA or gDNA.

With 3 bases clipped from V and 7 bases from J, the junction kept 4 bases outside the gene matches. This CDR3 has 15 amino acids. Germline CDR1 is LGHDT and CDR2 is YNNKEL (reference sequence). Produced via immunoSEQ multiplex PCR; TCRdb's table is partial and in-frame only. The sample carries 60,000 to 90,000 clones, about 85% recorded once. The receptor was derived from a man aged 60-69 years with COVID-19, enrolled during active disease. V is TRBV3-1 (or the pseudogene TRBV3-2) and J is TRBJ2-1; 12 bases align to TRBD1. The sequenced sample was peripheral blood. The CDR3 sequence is CASSHLGQGANEQFF. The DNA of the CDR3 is TGTGCCAGCAGCCACTTGGGACAGGGGGCGAATGAGCAGTTCTTC.